Shown below are 27 T cell receptor beta chains from a single sample sequenced in a study of breast tumors, draining lymph nodes, adjacent tissues. Breast cancer patients provided tissue from their axillary draining lymph nodes. MiXCR was run by TCRdb on the multiplex PCR reads, yielding one entry per CDR3 protein. Among approximately 280,000 distinct CDR3 sequences listed, around 30% were seen once. Sequencing was performed on axillary lymph node tissue. The receptors here all came from a female donor with breast cancer. Some clones in this sample may be carry-over from other donors' samples.

This clonotype was counted at least ten times. This chain joins TRBV5-1 and TRBJ2-7; TRBD2 agrees at 12 bases. V shed 3 bases, J shed 3 bases, and the junction held 7 bases outside the gene matches. The V gene's germline CDR1 is SGHRS and CDR2 YFSETQ. The CDR3 is 16 amino acids. CDR3 loop: CASSSTLAGGFYEQYF. The CDR3 DNA reads TGCGCCAGCAGCTCTACACTAGCGGGAGGTTTCTACGAGCAGTACTTC.

Many counts were recorded for this clonotype. The chain joins TRBV4-1 to TRBJ2-1; D unresolved. V was pared by 2 bases and J by 3 bases, with 8 bases between. This CDR3 comprises 14 residues. Germline V gives CDR1 MGHRA, CDR2 YSYEKL. The chain's CDR3 is CASSQHNNYNEQFF. The CDR3 DNA reads as TGCGCCAGCAGCCAACACAACAACTACAATGAGCAGTTCTTC.

In this sample, this clonotype turned up once. This sequence may be a read error, since a much larger clone differs from it by one base. V usage is TRBV5-1 and J usage is TRBJ2-7; D may match TRBD1 or TRBD2 (5 bases each). The CDR3 loop spans 13 amino acids. The ends were cut back, 7 bases at V and 7 bases at J, with 18 bases in the middle. CDR1 and CDR2 from the germline V gene are SGHRS and YFSETQ. In DNA, the CDR3 is TGCGCCAGCGGGGCTGAGGGCCGAAGAGAGCAGTACTTC. This encodes CASGAEGRREQYF.

This clonotype was found many times. This chain connects TRBV12-3 or TRBV12-4 to TRBJ2-7; TRBD2 might be the D (5 bases). V was trimmed by 5 bases and J by 0 bases, leaving 14 bases between them. CDR3 length: 15 residues. In DNA, the CDR3 is TGTGCCAGCAGTCCCCTAGCCCTTGGCTCCTACGAGCAGTACTTC. This codes for CASSPLALGSYEQYF.

The chain employs TRBV11-2 and TRBJ2-1; 10 nucleotides match TRBD2. This CDR3 region has 14 residues. J gave up 10 bases and V 3 bases, and 6 bases lay outside the gene matches. In germline, CDR1 is SGHAT, CDR2 FQNNGV. This CDR3 is CASSFGTSANEQFF. The CDR3 nucleotides read TGTGCCAGCAGCTTCGGGACTAGCGCCAACGAGCAGTTCTTC.

This clonotype has ten or more counts. The rearrangement joins TRBV20-1 to TRBJ2-5, with TRBD2 matching over 9 bases. The germline gives CDR1 DFQATT, CDR2 SNEGSKA (reference sequence). V dropped 6 bases and J dropped 5; count of bases not matched to a gene: 7. The CDR3 has 13 amino acids. The CDR3 DNA reads TGCAGTGCAGTAGCGGGAGCCGGGGAGACCCAGTACTTC. This encodes CSAVAGAGETQYF.

This clonotype showed up many times. The V gene is TRBV4-3, the J gene TRBJ2-7, with 13 bases that match TRBD2. V gave up 3 bases and J gave up 6 bases; unmatched junction bases: 2. The CDR3 has 14 amino acids. The germline V gene has CDR1 LGHNA and CDR2 YSLEER. The CDR3: CASSQGLAGSEQYF. CDR3 nucleotide sequence: TGCGCCAGCAGCCAGGGACTAGCGGGATCCGAGCAGTACTTC.

The genes are TRBV5-1 and TRBJ2-3; 7 bases match TRBD1. With the DNA end fitting TRBJ1-5 better, the J assignment may be wrong. The CDR3 sequence is 17 residues long. In germline, CDR1 is SGHRS, CDR2 YFSETQ. CDR3 amino acids: CASSWGERSGGTDTQHF. Written as DNA, the CDR3 is TGCGCCAGCAGCTGGGGGGAGAGGAGCGGCGGGACAGATACGCAGCATTTT.

This clonotype was detected ten times or more. V usage is TRBV11-3 and J usage is TRBJ2-2; the match to TRBD2 covers 9 bases. The CDR3 runs to 14 residues. Germline V CDR1 and CDR2: SGHNT, YENEEA. V shed 8 bases, J shed 2 bases, and the junction held 3 bases outside the gene matches. For the CDR3, the DNA is TGTGCCAGCGGCGGGAGGGTCAACACCGGGGAGCTGTTTTTT. Its protein is CASGGRVNTGELFF.

This clonotype was found many times. The rearrangement joins TRBV15 to TRBJ1-2, with a weak D call TRBD1 (6 bases). Germline V CDR1 and CDR2: LNHNV, YYDKDF (reference sequence). V was cut by 1 base and J by 6 bases, with 9 bases left in between. This CDR3 is built from 13 residues. The CDR3 here is CATSRVGGNGYTF. The CDR3 DNA follows: TGTGCCACCAGCAGAGTAGGGGGTAATGGCTACACCTTC.

Turning to this clonotype: A much larger clone sits a single nucleotide away, making a read error possible. V is TRBV20-1 and J is TRBJ2-1; 11 nucleotides agree with TRBD2. CDR1 and CDR2 (germline): DFQATT, SNEGSKA (reference sequence). This CDR3 contains 17 residues. V trimming: 0 bases; J trimming: 9 bases; junction bases outside the gene matches: 13. The CDR3 DNA is TGCAGTGCTAGAGATTGGGTAGCGGGAGGGGTTTTGGGTGAGCAGTTCTTC. This codes for CSARDWVAGGVLGEQFF.

Regarding this clonotype: As the CDR3 is not closed by the conserved phenylalanine or tryptophan, this likely results from a read error. V and J are TRBV30 and TRBJ2-5; no reliable D call. This CDR3 is 12 amino acids long. V shed 0 bases and J shed 5 bases, with 7 bases lying between them. Germline loops: CDR1 GTSNPN, CDR2 SVGIG (reference sequence). The CDR3 sequence: CAWSVQGETQYL. CDR3 bases: TGTGCCTGGAGTGTACAAGGGGAGACCCAGTACCTC.

This clonotype was recorded many times. The chain couples TRBV14 to TRBJ2-5; TRBD1 might be the D (6 bases). V was cut by 4 bases and J by 1 base, with 13 bases left in between. The CDR3 loop spans 15 amino acids. CDR1 and CDR2 (germline): SGHDN, FVKESK. The CDR3: CASSLTTGFQETQYF. CDR3 in DNA: TGTGCCAGCAGCCTCACAACAGGGTTCCAAGAGACCCAGTACTTC. Filled out from reference TRBV14 and TRBJ2-5, the complete variable domain reads EAGVTQFPSHSVIEKGQTVTLRCDPISGHDNLYWYRRVMGKEIKFLLHFVKESKQDESGMPNNRFLAERTGGTYSTLKVQPAELEDSGVYFCASSLTTGFQETQYFGPGTRLLVL.

Many counts were recorded for this clonotype. J is TRBJ2-5 and V is TRBV24-1; D is uncertain. This CDR3 has 13 amino acids. Trimming cost V 4 bases and J 5 bases, with 10 bases left between them. Germline assignment: CDR1 KGHDR and CDR2 SFDVKD. CDR3 sequence: CATSDGTVETQYF. The DNA for the CDR3 is TGTGCCACCAGTGACGGAACGGTGGAGACCCAGTACTTC.

This clonotype showed up many times. The genes are TRBV10-3 and TRBJ2-2; 10 bases map to TRBD1. Germline-derived CDR1 and CDR2 are ENHRY and SYGVKD. Trimming took 6 bases from V and 1 from J; bases not matched to a gene: 2. The CDR3 totals 15 residues. The CDR3 sequence is CAIRGDRGNTGELFF. The CDR3 nucleotides are TGTGCCATCAGAGGGGACAGGGGGAACACCGGGGAGCTGTTTTTT.

The table lists this clonotype with many counts. The rearrangement joins TRBV19 to TRBJ1-3; the D gene is possibly TRBD1 (5 bases). V lost 0 bases, J lost 2 bases, and 14 bases lay in between. CDR1 and CDR2 from the germline V gene are LNHDA and SQIVND (reference sequence). CDR3 length: 17 residues. The CDR3 sequence is CASSIDGTLSPGNTIYF. DNA for the CDR3: TGTGCCAGTAGTATAGATGGGACTCTTTCCCCTGGAAACACCATATATTTT.

This clonotype was observed at least ten times. V usage is TRBV7-2 and J usage is TRBJ1-4; 7 bases map to TRBD1. After removal of 1 base from V and 8 bases from J, the junction contained 7 bases not matched to a gene. Per the germline V gene, CDR1 is SGHTA and CDR2 is FQGNSA. This CDR3 spans 15 amino acids. CDR3 protein: CASSLGSGGEEKLFF. The DNA of the CDR3 is TGTGCCAGCAGCTTAGGCTCAGGGGGAGAGGAAAAACTGTTTTTT. Based on the CDR3 plus reference TRBV7-2 and TRBJ1-4, the full variable domain is GAGVSQSPSNKVTEKGKDVELRCDPISGHTALYWYRQSLGQGLEFLIYFQGNSAPDKSGLPSDRFSAERTGGSVSTLTIQRTQQEDSAVYLCASSLGSGGEEKLFFGSGTQLSVL.

Points on this clonotype: A much larger clone lies a single base off, so this may be a read error. The chain employs TRBV6-5 and TRBJ1-2, with 7 bases aligning to TRBD1. V lost 8 bases, J lost 5 bases, and 11 bases stayed unmatched. This CDR3 is built from 14 residues. Germline CDR1 and CDR2: MNHEY and SVGAGI. The DNA for the CDR3 is TGTGCCAGCGGTCAGGACAGGAGCAATTATGGCTACACCTTC. This translates into CASGQDRSNYGYTF.

Note on this clonotype: The germline gene is not matched at one end of the junction; a read error may be the cause. The rearrangement uses TRBV6-1 and TRBJ2-2; TRBD2 matches at 11 bases. The length of the CDR3 is 16 residues. Germline values: CDR1 MNHNS, CDR2 SASEGT. The CDR3 sequence is CASNSGLAEITGELFF. The CDR3 DNA reads as TGTGCCAGCAACTCGGGACTAGCGGAAATTACCGGAGAGCTGTTTTTT.

This clonotype was picked up many times. This chain links TRBV16 with TRBJ2-1; D remains unclear. V lost 3 bases to trimming and J lost 8 bases, with 11 bases between them. Germline V lookup: CDR1 KGHSY, CDR2 FQNENV. The CDR3 consists of 13 residues. The CDR3 nucleotides are TGTGCCAGCAGCCATCCGATATTCGATGAGCAGTTCTTC. It yields the protein CASSHPIFDEQFF.

This clonotype has ten or more counts. The chain has TRBV10-2 and TRBJ2-1, with 9 bases lining up with TRBD1. The CDR3 spans 14 residues. V shed 6 bases, J shed 7 bases, and the junction held 7 bases outside the gene matches. Germline CDR1 is WSHSY and CDR2 is SAAADI. The CDR3 here is CASSEQGAENEQFF. In DNA form, the CDR3 reads TGCGCCAGCAGCGAACAGGGGGCGGAGAATGAGCAGTTCTTC.

This clonotype showed up just once. The chain links TRBV5-5 to TRBJ2-7, with a weak D call TRBD1 (6 bases). Deletions cut 5 bases from V and 5 bases from J, with 17 bases between. Germline V CDR1 and CDR2: SGHKS, YYEKEE (reference sequence). This CDR3 has 14 amino acids. The CDR3 DNA reads TGTGCCAGCAGACAGGCAGGGGCCAGCCACGAGCAGTACTTC. This gives the protein CASRQAGASHEQYF.

Concerning this clonotype itself: One end of the junction fails to match germline, which may point to a read error. The rearrangement links TRBV20-1 to TRBJ1-2; possible D gene TRBD1, 6 bases. CDR3 size: 11 residues. CDR1 and CDR2 from the germline V gene are DFQATT and SNEGSKA (reference sequence). CDR3: CSAREWRQDLF. Written as DNA, the CDR3 is TGCAGTGCTAGAGAATGGCGACAGGACCTCTTC.

This clonotype was observed a handful of times. This sequence joins TRBV14 and TRBJ2-2; 8 nucleotides line up with TRBD1. The V segment lost 9 bases and the J segment 3 bases; nucleotides outside the gene matches: 3. Germline loops: CDR1 SGHDN, CDR2 FVKESK. The CDR3 runs 13 residues. The CDR3 region has the DNA TGTGCCAGGACAGGGGTAGACACCGGGGAGCTGTTTTTT. Its translation is CARTGVDTGELFF. Full variable domain (rest looked up from reference TRBV14 and TRBJ2-2): EAGVTQFPSHSVIEKGQTVTLRCDPISGHDNLYWYRRVMGKEIKFLLHFVKESKQDESGMPNNRFLAERTGGTYSTLKVQPAELEDSGVYFCARTGVDTGELFFGEGSRLTVL.

The rearrangement uses TRBV15 and TRBJ2-6; a weak D match, TRBD2 (6 bases). The CDR3 consists of 17 residues. The V and J ends lost 5 bases and 2 bases respectively, with 16 bases between them. The germline V gene encodes CDR1 LNHNV and CDR2 YYDKDF (reference sequence). The CDR3 reads CATSSRGGGAGANVLTF. The DNA of the CDR3 is TGTGCCACCAGCTCCCGGGGTGGAGGGGCTGGGGCCAACGTCCTGACTTTC.

This clonotype was observed many times. V gene TRBV4-2 combines with J gene TRBJ1-3; TRBD1 might be the D (5 bases). This CDR3 region has 16 residues. The germline V and J ends were trimmed by 5 bases and 0 bases, with 14 bases remaining between them. Germline CDR1 LGHNA, CDR2 YNFKEQ. CDR3: CASSLRDRSSGNTIYF. CDR3 sequence (DNA): TGTGCCAGCAGCTTACGGGACCGGAGCTCTGGAAACACCATATATTTT.

Comment on this clonotype: A read error may be the cause here, since a much bigger clone is one base away. The chain carries TRBV14 and TRBJ2-1, with 13 bases identical to TRBD2. From germline, CDR1 is SGHDN and CDR2 FVKESK. The ends lost 4 bases at V and 10 bases at J; junction bases unmatched: 10. The CDR3 extends over 16 amino acids. CDR3 DNA: TGTGCCAGCAGCCCAAGACTAGCGGGAGGCTCCTACGAGCAGTTCTTC. It is translated as CASSPRLAGGSYEQFF.